This T cell receptor (beta chain) comes out of a study of glioma-infiltrating T cells. Germline loops: CDR1 MDHEN, CDR2 SYDVKM. The CDR3 runs 13 residues. Trimming left V 6 bases short and J 7 bases short, with 16 bases between. Study-level points and caveats: Tissue and blood shared very few CDR3 sequences.

TCR alpha and beta CDR3 regions were amplified from RNA using iRepertoire nested multiplex PCR. In TCRdb, the multiplex PCR reads were re-called with MiXCR into one record per CDR3 protein. Seen here are 150,000 to 200,000 distinct CDR3 sequences, around 40% observed once, and the top ten hold roughly 5.5%. Concerning this clonotype: No antigen is known for it.

The receptor was isolated from a human donor with low-grade glioma or glioblastoma, undergoing nonglioma brain surgery, or in good health (not recorded which). The rearrangement links TRBV28 to TRBJ2-7; the D is unclear. Material for sequencing was glioma tissue, nonneoplastic brain tissue, or PBMCs (not recorded which). This CDR3 reads CASSHNTDNEQYF. The CDR3 DNA follows: TGTGCCAGCAGCCATAACACCGACAATGAGCAGTACTTC.